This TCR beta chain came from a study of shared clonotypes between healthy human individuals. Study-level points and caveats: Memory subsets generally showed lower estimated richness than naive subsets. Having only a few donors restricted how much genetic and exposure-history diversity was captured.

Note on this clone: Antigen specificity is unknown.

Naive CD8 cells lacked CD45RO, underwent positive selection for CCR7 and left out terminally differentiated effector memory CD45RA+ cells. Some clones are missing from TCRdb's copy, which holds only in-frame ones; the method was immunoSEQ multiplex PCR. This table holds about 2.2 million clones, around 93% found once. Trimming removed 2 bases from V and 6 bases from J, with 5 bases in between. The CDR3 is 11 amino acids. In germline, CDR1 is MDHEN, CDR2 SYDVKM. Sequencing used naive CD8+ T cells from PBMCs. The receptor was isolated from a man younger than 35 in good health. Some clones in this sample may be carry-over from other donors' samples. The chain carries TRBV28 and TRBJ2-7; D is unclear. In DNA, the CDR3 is TGTGCCAGCAGTTTAGACTTCGAGCAGTACTTC. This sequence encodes CASSLDFEQYF.